These 9 T cell receptor beta chains were sequenced from one sample in a study of beta chain features in type 1 diabetes. General observations from the study: Type 1 diabetes patients showed a moderate but significant shortening of TCRB CDR3s in all four CD4+ subsets.

All of the isolated RNA was reverse transcribed, so expressed TCRB transcripts were sequenced. Using immunoSEQ multiplex PCR, the repertoire was profiled, and TCRdb retains in-frame clones only, with some absent. The sample has roughly 260,000 clones, roughly 22% seen once. These TCRs are of unknown antigen specificity. The material sequenced was naive CD4+ T cells from blood. The receptors stem from a woman between 35 and 50 years old with type 1 diabetes.

The chain combines TRBV29-1 with TRBJ1-2; D is ambiguous. The CDR3 sequence is 9 residues long. With 1 base removed from V and 8 bases from J, the gap between germline ends came to 2 bases. Germline CDR1 reads SQVTM; CDR2 reads ANQGSEA. The CDR3 protein is CSVEAGYTF. DNA for the CDR3: TGCAGCGTTGAAGCGGGCTACACCTTC.

This clone was recorded a few times. V and J are TRBV6-6 and TRBJ2-4; 7 positions match TRBD1. The trim removed 6 bases at V and 7 bases at J, leaving 9 bases unmatched. Germline V lookup: CDR1 MNHNY, CDR2 SVGAGI (reference sequence). The CDR3 covers 14 residues. CDR3 residues: CASSLTGEGNIQYF. CDR3 coding DNA: TGTGCCAGCAGCCTCACAGGGGAAGGCAACATTCAGTACTTC.

This clone was found a few times. The rearrangement uses TRBV28 and TRBJ2-3; D call uncertain. Germline-derived CDR1 and CDR2 are MDHEN and SYDVKM. With 6 bases removed from V and 0 bases from J, the gap between germline ends came to 13 bases. This CDR3 is built from 15 residues. This CDR3 reads CASRSIIHSTDTQYF. CDR3 nucleotide sequence: TGTGCCAGCAGATCCATCATCCATAGCACAGATACGCAGTATTTT.

The chain recombines TRBV7-9 with TRBJ2-3; 8 bases are a match to TRBD2. J lost 4 bases, V lost 4 bases, and 4 bases had no gene match. Germline CDR1 SEHNR, CDR2 FQNEAQ (reference sequence). This CDR3 is 14 amino acids long. For the CDR3, the DNA is TGTGCCAGCAGCTCCGGGACTAGTGCAGATACGCAGTATTTT. This translates into CASSSGTSADTQYF. The full variable domain, its missing parts supplied by reference TRBV7-9 and TRBJ2-3, is DTGVSQNPRHKITKRGQNVTFRCDPISEHNRLYWYRQTLGQGPEFLTYFQNEAQLEKSRLLSDRFSAERPKGSFSTLEIQRTEQGDSAMYLCASSSGTSADTQYFGPGTRLTVL.

This clone was counted between two and nine times. The genes are TRBV9 and TRBJ1-2, with D maybe TRBD1 (6 bases). The V and J ends lost 5 bases and 8 bases respectively, with 25 bases between them. The germline V gene has CDR1 SGDLS and CDR2 YYNGEE. CDR3 size: 16 residues. The CDR3 region has the DNA TGTGCCAGCAGGGGGGGGCCGGGGGCGCGGAGTGGAGGCTACACCTTC. Translation gives CASRGGPGARSGGYTF.

This clone was observed a handful of times. The V and J genes are TRBV10-3 and TRBJ1-2; TRBD1 might be the D (6 bases). CDR1 and CDR2 from the germline V gene are ENHRY and SYGVKD. V shed 3 bases and J shed 8 bases, with 13 bases lying between them. The CDR3 consists of 13 residues. Here the CDR3 DNA reads TGTGCCATCAGTGAACGCCGAGACAGGGGCTACACCTTC. Protein sequence: CAISERRDRGYTF.

There are a few counts of this clone. The V call is TRBV5-1, the J call TRBJ2-7, with TRBD1 matching over 7 bases. The J segment lost 6 bases and the V segment lost 4 bases, leaving 10 bases of the junction unmatched. The germline V gene encodes CDR1 SGHRS and CDR2 YFSETQ. CDR3 length: 14 residues. The chain's CDR3 is CASSEGTGAVEQYF. The CDR3 DNA follows: TGCGCCAGCAGCGAGGGAACAGGGGCGGTCGAGCAGTACTTC.

V gene TRBV28 combines with J gene TRBJ2-7, with D hard to call. Germline CDR1 and CDR2: MDHEN and SYDVKM. The CDR3 is made up of 14 amino acids. Trimming took off 3 bases at V and 4 bases at J, with 13 bases between the two ends. CDR3 sequence reads: CASSFWLASYEQYF. In DNA, the CDR3 is TGTGCCAGCAGTTTTTGGTTGGCCTCTTACGAGCAGTACTTC.

In its sample, this clone was seen a few times. The rearrangement joins TRBV2 to TRBJ2-7; D unresolved. Germline V CDR1 and CDR2: SNHLY, FYNNEI. The CDR3 totals 11 residues. Between the trimmed V and J ends, which lost 7 bases and 3 bases, there was a span of 7 bases. The CDR3 reads CASTRSYEQYF. CDR3 sequence (DNA): TGTGCCAGCACTCGGAGCTACGAGCAGTACTTC.